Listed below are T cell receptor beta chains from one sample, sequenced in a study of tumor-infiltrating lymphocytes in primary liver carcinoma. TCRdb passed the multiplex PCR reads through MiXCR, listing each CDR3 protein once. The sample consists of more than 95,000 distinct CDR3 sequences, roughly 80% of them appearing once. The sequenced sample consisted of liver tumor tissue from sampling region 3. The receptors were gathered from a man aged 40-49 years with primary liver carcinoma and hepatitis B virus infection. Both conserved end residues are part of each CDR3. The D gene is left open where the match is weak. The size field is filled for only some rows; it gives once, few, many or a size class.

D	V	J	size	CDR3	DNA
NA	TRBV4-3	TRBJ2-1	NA	CAGSQFPPRADNEQFF	TGCGCTGGCAGCCAATTCCCCCCCCGGGCGGACAATGAGCAGTTCTTC
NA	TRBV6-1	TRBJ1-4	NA	CASGDAGVATNEKLFF	TGTGCCAGCGGTGATGCGGGGGTTGCAACTAACGAAAAACTGTTTTTT
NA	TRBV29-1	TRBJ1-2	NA	CSVRSWGANGYIF	TGCAGCGTCCGATCATGGGGCGCCAATGGCTACATCTTC
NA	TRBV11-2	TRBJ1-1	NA	CASSFSAGDAETFF	TGTGCCAGCAGTTTCTCGGCGGGGGACGCTGAAACTTTCTTT
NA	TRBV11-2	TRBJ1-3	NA	CASSLGQTYPATIYF	TGTGCCAGCAGCTTAGGGCAAACCTATCCCGCCACCATATATTTT
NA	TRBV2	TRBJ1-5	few	CASSLYRDQPQHF	TGTGCCAGCAGTCTCTACAGGGATCAGCCCCAGCATTTT
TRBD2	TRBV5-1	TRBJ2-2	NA	CASSLAWLPSGMADTGELFF	TGCGCCAGCAGCTTGGCCTGGTTGCCTAGCGGGATGGCCGACACCGGGGAGCTGTTTTTT
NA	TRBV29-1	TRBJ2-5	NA	CSATGRGIETQYF	TGCAGCGCTACCGGTAGAGGAATAGAGACCCAGTACTTC
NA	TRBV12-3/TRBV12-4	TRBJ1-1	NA	CACKGPLGTEASF	TGTGCCTGCAAAGGGCCCCTGGGCACTGAAGCTTCCTTT
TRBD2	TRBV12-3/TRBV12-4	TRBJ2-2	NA	CASSGLEGTTGELFF	TGTGCCAGCAGTGGACTAGAGGGTACCACCGGGGAGCTGTTCTTT
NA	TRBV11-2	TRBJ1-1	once	CVSSLGLNTEAFF	TGTGTTAGCAGTTTAGGCCTGAACACTGAAGCTTTCTTT
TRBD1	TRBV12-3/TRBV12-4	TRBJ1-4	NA	CTSGGTGKRNGLLF	TGTACCAGCGGGGGGACAGGGAAGCGAAACGGACTGCTTTTT
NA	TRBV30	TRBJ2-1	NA	CAWSRLGGRAYNGQFF	TGTGCTTGGAGTCGACTAGGAGGTAGGGCCTACAATGGGCAGTTCTTC
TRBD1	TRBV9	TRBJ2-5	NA	CASSIKGARETQYF	TGTGCCAGCAGCATAAAGGGGGCCAGGGAGACCCAGTACTTC
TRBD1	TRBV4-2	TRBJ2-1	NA	CASSLAGGQGNNVQLF	TGTGCCAGCAGCCTCGCCGGGGGACAGGGGAACAATGTGCAGCTCTTC
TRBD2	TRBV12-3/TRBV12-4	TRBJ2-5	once	CASSPNSGETHYF	TGTGCTAGCAGTCCGAACAGCGGGGAGACCCATTACTTC
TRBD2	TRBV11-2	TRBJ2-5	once	CASDLGASGQETQYF	TGCGCCAGCGACTTAGGGGCTAGCGGACAAGAGACCCAGTACTTC
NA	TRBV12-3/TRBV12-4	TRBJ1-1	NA	CASSLGGVLGTEAFF	TGTGCCAGCAGTTTGGGTGGGGTGCTCGGCACTGAAGCTTTCTTT
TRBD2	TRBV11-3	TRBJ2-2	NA	CASSLGLAGSGELFF	TGTGCCAGCAGCCTAGGTCTAGCGGGATCCGGGGAGCTGTTTTTT
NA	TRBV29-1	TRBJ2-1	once	CCVELGTLGVNEQFF	TGCTGCGTTGAACTCGGGACCCTCGGAGTCAATGAGCAGTTTTTC
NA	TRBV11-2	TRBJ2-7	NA	CASSLTEESYEQYF	TGTGCCAGCAGCTTAACGGAGGAATCGTACGAGCAGTACTTC
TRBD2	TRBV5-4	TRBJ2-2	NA	CASSDPGLAGFTNTGELFF	TGTGCCAGTAGCGATCCGGGACTAGCGGGTTTCACGAACACCGGGGAGCTGTTTTTT
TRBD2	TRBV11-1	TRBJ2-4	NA	CASSFPRTSGTNNIQYF	TGTGCCAGCAGCTTTCCCAGGACTAGTGGGACCAATAATATTCAGTACTTC
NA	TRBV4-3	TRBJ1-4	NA	CASSQDLAGGGFENLFF	TGTGCCAGCAGCCAAGACCTCGCGGGGGGCGGGTTCGAAAATCTGTTTTTT
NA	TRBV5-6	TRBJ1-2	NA	CASSSETEVARGYGYTF	TGTGCCAGCAGCTCTGAGACAGAGGTAGCTCGGGGCTATGGCTACACCTTC
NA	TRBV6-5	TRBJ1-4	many	CASSYATGTSEKLFF	TGTGCCAGCAGTTACGCAACAGGGACATCAGAAAAACTGTTTTTT
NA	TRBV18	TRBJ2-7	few	CASSSGDFDEQYF	TGTGCCAGCTCATCAGGGGACTTCGACGAGCAGTACTTC
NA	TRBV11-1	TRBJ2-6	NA	CASGWNSGANVLTF	TGTGCTAGCGGCTGGAACTCTGGGGCCAACGTCTTGACTTTC
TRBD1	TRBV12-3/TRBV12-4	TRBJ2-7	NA	CAIKPRQGISYEQYF	TGTGCCATCAAACCGAGACAGGGAATCTCCTACGAGCAGTACTTC
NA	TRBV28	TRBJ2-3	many	CASRSPPPSWGTQYF	TGTGCCAGTCGGAGTCCGCCCCCCAGTTGGGGTACGCAGTATTTT
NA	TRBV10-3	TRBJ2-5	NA	CAIRLIGNEETQYF	TGTGCCATCAGACTGATAGGGAATGAAGAGACCCAGTACTTC
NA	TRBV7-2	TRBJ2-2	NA	CASSLGAFTWELFF	TGTGCCAGCAGCTTAGGGGCTTTCACCTGGGAGCTGTTTTTT
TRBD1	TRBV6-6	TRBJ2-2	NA	CASSYSGQGAGTVELFF	TGTGCCAGCAGTTACTCGGGACAGGGGGCGGGGACCGTAGAGCTGTTTTTT
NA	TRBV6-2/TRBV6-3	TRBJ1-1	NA	CASGMRNTEAFF	TGTGCCAGCGGGATGCGTAACACTGAAGCCTTCTTT
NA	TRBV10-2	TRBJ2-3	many	CASKSSTDTQYF	TGCGCCAGCAAATCTAGCACAGATACGCAGTATTTT
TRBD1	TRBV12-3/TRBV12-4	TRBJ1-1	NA	CAISPRTGRTTKAFF	TGTGCCATCAGTCCTCGGACAGGAAGGACAACTAAAGCTTTCTTT
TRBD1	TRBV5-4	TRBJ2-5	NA	CASSLVTGAMGETQYF	TGTGCCAGCAGCTTGGTGACAGGGGCTATGGGAGAGACCCAATACTTC
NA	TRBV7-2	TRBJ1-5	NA	CASSFLTDQPQHF	TGTGCCAGCAGCTTCCTCACCGATCAGCCCCAGCATTTT
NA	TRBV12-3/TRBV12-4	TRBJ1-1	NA	CASRYLMAEAFF	TGTGCCAGCCGGTATCTGATGGCTGAAGCTTTCTTT
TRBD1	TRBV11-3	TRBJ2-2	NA	CASCLATGGTGDLFF	TGTGCCAGCTGCTTAGCGACAGGGGGCACCGGGGACCTGTTTTTT
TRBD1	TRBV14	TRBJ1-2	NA	CGISQDRDYGYTF	TGTGGCATCAGCCAAGACAGGGACTATGGCTACACCTTC
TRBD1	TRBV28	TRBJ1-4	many	CASSTTGGIYEKLFF	TGTGCCAGCAGTACAACAGGGGGGATCTACGAAAAACTGTTTTTT
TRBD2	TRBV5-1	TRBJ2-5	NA	CASSLDGRAQETHYF	TGCGCCAGCAGCTTGGACGGGAGGGCCCAAGAGACACACTACTTC
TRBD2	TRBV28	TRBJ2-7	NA	CAGSSTGGSRYEQYF	TGTGCCGGCAGTTCAACTGGCGGGAGTCGCTACGAGCAGTACTTC
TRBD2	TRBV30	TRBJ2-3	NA	CAWKFMIAGDTDTQYF	TGTGCCTGGAAATTCATGATAGCGGGAGACACAGATACGCAGTATTTT
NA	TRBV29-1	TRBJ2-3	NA	CSASGASRDTQYF	TGCAGCGCTTCTGGGGCGAGCAGAGATACGCAGTATTTT
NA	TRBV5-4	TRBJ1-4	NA	CASSPRPGTGTSAF	TGTGCCAGCAGCCCACGACCCGGGACGGGAACGTCTGCATTT
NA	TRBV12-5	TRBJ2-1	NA	CVSGLQGDEQFF	TGTGTTAGTGGTCTCCAAGGGGATGAGCAGTTCTTC
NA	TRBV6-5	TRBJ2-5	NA	CVSSYIGGDSKTQYF	TGTGTCAGTAGTTACATTGGAGGGGATAGTAAGACCCAGTACTTC
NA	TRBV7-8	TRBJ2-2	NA	CASSLVQPDTGELFF	TGTGCCAGCAGCTTAGTACAGCCGGACACCGGGGAGCTGTTTTTT
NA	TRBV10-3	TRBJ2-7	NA	CAVSESVQPVRRAYELYF	TGTGCCGTCAGTGAGTCGGTCCAGCCGGTCCGTAGAGCCTACGAGCTGTACTTC
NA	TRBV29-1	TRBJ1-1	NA	CIVEDGRANTEAFF	TGCATCGTTGAGGATGGGAGAGCTAACACTGAAGCTTTCTTT
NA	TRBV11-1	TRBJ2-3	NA	CASSYGGSSVGARTDTHYF	TGTGCCAGCAGCTATGGGGGAAGCTCTGTTGGAGCCCGCACAGATACGCATTACTTT
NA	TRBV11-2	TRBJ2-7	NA	CASSFLEGYEQYF	TGCGCCAGCAGCTTTTTAGAAGGTTACGAGCAGTACTTC
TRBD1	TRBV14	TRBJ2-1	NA	CASSQVRAGGIDQFF	TGTGCCAGTAGCCAAGTTCGAGCAGGGGGCATTGACCAGTTCTTC